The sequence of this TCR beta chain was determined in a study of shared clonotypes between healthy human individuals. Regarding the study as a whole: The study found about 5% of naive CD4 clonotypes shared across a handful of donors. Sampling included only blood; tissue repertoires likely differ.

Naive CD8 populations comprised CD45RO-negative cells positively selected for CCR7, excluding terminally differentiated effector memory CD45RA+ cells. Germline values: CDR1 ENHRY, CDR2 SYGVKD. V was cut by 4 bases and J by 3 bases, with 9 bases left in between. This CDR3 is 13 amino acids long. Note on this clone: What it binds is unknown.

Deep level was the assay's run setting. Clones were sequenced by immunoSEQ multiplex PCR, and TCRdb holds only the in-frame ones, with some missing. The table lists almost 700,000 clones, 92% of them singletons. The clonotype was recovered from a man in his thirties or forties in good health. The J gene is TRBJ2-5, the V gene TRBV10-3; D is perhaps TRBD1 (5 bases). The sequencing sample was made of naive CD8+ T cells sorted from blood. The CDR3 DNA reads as TGTGCCATCAGTGGGACAACCAAAGAGACCCAGTACTTC. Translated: CAISGTTKETQYF.